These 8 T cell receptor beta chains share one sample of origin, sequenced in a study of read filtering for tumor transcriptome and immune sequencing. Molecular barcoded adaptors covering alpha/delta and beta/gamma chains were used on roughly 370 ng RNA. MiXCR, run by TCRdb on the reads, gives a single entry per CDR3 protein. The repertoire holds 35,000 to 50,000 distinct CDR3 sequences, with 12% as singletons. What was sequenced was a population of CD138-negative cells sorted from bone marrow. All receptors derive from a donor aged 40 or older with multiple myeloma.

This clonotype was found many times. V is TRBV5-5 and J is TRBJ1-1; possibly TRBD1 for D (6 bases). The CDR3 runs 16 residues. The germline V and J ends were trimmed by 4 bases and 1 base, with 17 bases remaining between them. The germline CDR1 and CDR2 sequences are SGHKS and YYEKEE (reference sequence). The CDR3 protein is CASSGSRDIENTEAFF. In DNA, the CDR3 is TGTGCCAGCAGCGGGAGCAGGGACATAGAGAACACTGAAGCTTTCTTT.

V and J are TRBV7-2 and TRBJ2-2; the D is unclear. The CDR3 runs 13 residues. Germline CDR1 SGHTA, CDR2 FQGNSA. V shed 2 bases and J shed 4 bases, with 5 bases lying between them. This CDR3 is CASSLLSTGELFF. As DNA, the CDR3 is TGTGCCAGCAGCTTATTGAGCACCGGGGAGCTGTTTTTT.

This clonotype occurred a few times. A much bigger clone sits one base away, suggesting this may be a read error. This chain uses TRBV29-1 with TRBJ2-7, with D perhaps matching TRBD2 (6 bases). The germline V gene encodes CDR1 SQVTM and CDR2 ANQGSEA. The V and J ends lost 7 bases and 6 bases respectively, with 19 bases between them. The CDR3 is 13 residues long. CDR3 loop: CSADPGTGFEQYF. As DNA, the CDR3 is TGCAGCGCTGATCCCGGGACTGGGTTCGAGCAGTACTTC.

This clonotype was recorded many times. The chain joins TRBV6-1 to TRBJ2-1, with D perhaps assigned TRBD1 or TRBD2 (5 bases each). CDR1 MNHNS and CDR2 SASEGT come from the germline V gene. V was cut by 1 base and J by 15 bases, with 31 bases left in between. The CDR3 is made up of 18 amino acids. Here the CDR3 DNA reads TGTGCCAGCAGTGAAGGTAGGGGAGACGTTGGCTTCGAAGCCGGCGGGTTCTTC. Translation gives CASSEGRGDVGFEAGGFF.

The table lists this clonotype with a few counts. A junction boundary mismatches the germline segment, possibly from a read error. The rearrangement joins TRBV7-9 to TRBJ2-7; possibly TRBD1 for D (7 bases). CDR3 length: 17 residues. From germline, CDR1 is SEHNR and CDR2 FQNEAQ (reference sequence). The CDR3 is CASSIGILQGRNYERYF. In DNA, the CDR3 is TGTGCCAGCAGCATAGGGATATTACAGGGGAGGAACTACGAGCGGTACTTC.

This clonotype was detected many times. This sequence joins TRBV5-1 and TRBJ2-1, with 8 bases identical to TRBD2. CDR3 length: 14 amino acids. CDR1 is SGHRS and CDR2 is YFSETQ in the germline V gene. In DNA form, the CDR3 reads TGCGCTTCCTGCCGGGGGGGCGGAAGCAATGAGCAGTTCTTC. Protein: CASCRGGGSNEQFF.

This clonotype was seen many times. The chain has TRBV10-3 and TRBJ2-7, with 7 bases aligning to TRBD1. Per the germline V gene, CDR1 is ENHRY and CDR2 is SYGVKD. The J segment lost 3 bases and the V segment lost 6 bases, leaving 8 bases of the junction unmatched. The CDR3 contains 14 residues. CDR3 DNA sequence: TGTGCCATCAGGGACAGCCACAGGGGCTACGAGCAGTACTTC. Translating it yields CAIRDSHRGYEQYF.

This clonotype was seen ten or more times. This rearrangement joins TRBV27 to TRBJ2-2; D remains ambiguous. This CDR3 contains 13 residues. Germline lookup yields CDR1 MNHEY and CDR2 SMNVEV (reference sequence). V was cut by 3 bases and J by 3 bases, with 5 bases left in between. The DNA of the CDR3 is TGTGCCAGCAGTTTCGTGTACACCGGGGAGCTGTTTTTT. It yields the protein CASSFVYTGELFF.